This T cell receptor beta chain originates from a study of shared clonotypes between healthy human individuals (dated by TCRdb to 2018 to 2021). The study in broad terms: A few men and two women, aged 18 to 49 years, made up the cohort. To estimate repertoire size and how much clonotypes are shared between individuals, the study performed deep sequencing of blood TCR repertoires from a few healthy adults. Libraries were prepared and TCR repertoires were sequenced by different laboratories using diverse techniques, in order to increase sequencing depth and limit assay-specific biases. Per donor, three plates each were used for CD4 naive and CD4 memory, two for CD8 naive, and one for CD8 memory. Per donor, leukapheresis produced somewhere between about 0.85 and 8.9 billion PBMCs.

The germline V gene yields MDHEN for CDR1 and SYDVKM for CDR2. The germline V and J ends show losses of 7 bases and 1 base respectively, and no gene match explains 9 bases of the junction. The CDR3 measures 15 amino acids from cysteine to phenylalanine. The CDR3 DNA has 45 bases and is translated from base 1. Of note for this clone: It lacks a known antigen. Within one base of it there is no much larger clone, and no base qualities were kept.

Using the deep immunoSEQ assay, TCR CDR3 regions were amplified from genomic DNA by multiplex PCR. Extracted genomic DNA from each cell subset was distributed evenly across all wells of several immunoSEQ 96-well plates, and each plate was treated as a replicate. For sorted subsets, around 200 ng genomic DNA, equal to 30,000 to 35,000 T cell genomes, was loaded into each replicate PCR. The purified libraries were quantified using a Qubit 3.0 fluorometer, sized with a Bioanalyzer 2100, and then quantified again using the KAPA Library Quantification kit. A separate single-read 150-cycle Illumina NextSeq 550 flow cell was used to sequence each immunoSEQ 96-well plate. As for the original processing: The immunoSEQ output contained only junctional sequences without quality scores, so filtering could not match that applied to full-length reads. To assign V/J genes and CDR3, sequences were annotated against IMGT germline references using PyIR, a Python wrapper for IgBLAST v1.9. Reads were filtered out if the reads had weak V/J assignments (E-value above 1e-6), no CDR3, stop codons, out-of-frame junctions, or ambiguous translated residues. V3J clonotypes were defined as sequences sharing the same inferred V gene, J gene, and CDR3 amino acid sequence. Percentage overlap between repertoires was computed as shared unique clonotypes divided by the size of the smaller repertoire. Richness of each repertoire was evaluated using RTK rarefaction, the Chao1 estimator, and Recon v2.1 estimates of unobserved clonotypes. Generation probabilities for all TCRbeta clonotypes obtained by the gDNA method from a handful of donors were computed using OLGA. TCRdb retrieved this table from immuneACCESS and kept in-frame rearrangements only. Not all clones are present; in checked studies, unresolved V genes account for under half, and no reason is known for the remainder. V, J and clone size derive from that table, while D and trimming were established from the DNA sequence. Across this sample there are about 680,000 clones, with about three quarters seen only once. The ten top clones hold about 1.8% of the sample.

The donors were healthy, HIV-negative adults with no recently reported acute infections or vaccinations. Every donor was a Caucasian adult living in Nashville, Tennessee, USA. CD4+ T cells were enriched by magnetic negative selection, after which naive cells were positively selected on CD45RA and the negative fraction was taken as the memory subset. After blood collection by leukapheresis, PBMCs were isolated using Ficoll-Histopaque density gradient centrifugation and then cryopreserved in the vapor phase of liquid nitrogen. Purity and quantity of every magnetically sorted T cell population were checked by analytical flow cytometry. Genomic DNA was isolated from each sorted fraction and quantified by UV absorbance on a Nanodrop 2000c. Beyond this particular receptor, the publication reports: Incomplete sequencing was indicated by rarefaction of sorted-subset datasets, despite the large sequencing depth. Clonotypes shared by all four sorted-subset donors showed higher generation probabilities than non-shared clonotypes. Estimated clonotype richness was generally larger for naive than for memory subsets. Sampling was limited to blood, and TCR repertoires in tissue likely differ from TCR repertoires in blood. About 4.5% of naive CD4, 3.5% of naive CD8, approximately 2% of memory CD4, and approximately 0.4% of memory CD8 clonotypes were shared across several donors. Because the study included only a small number of donors, the genetic and exposure-history diversity represented was limited. Pairwise subsampling indicated that sequencing depth was expected to affect the degree of clonotype sharing among donors.

Rearrangement joined TRBV28 to TRBJ1-1, and TRBD1 aligns with 7 junction nucleotides. The clonotype originates from a woman aged 30 to 39 in good health. Input material: memory CD4+ T cells sorted from blood. The label giving this sample's cell subset or site can be read as: CD45RA-negative fraction. The nucleotides read TGTGCCAGCACCTCAGGGGGGGGAGGGAACACTGAAGCTTTCTTT. It translates as CASTSGGGGNTEAFF.